Presented here are 14 T cell receptor beta chains from one specimen sequenced in a study of cytomegalovirus exposure and HLA in healthy donors (dated by TCRdb to 2015 to 2018). The method behind the library was the immunoSEQ multiplex PCR assay. This immuneACCESS table, as held by TCRdb, lists in-frame sequences with V and J called but not all clones. Of the missing ones, under half trace to an unresolved V gene in checked studies; the others have no known cause. Recorded for this sample are almost 65,000 clones; more than 85% of them occurred a single time. The top ten constitute over 1.5% of the sample. The specimen sequenced was PBMCs. The source is a young woman in good health and CMV-seronegative.

The chain combines TRBV7-9 with TRBJ2-1; TRBD2 might be the D (5 bases). V lost 2 bases and J lost 10, with 9 bases in between. The germline V gene has CDR1 SEHNR and CDR2 FQNEAQ (reference sequence). The CDR3 covers 12 residues. The CDR3 spells CASSLSGLEQFF. The CDR3 DNA is TGTGCCAGCAGCTTATCGGGATTGGAGCAGTTCTTC.

The table lists this clone with a count of one. The chain combines TRBV29-1 with TRBJ2-7, with 8 nucleotides matching TRBD2. CDR3 length: 12 amino acids. Trimming removed 6 bases from V and 0 bases from J; junction bases left unmatched: 1. Germline CDR1 reads SQVTM; CDR2 reads ANQGSEA. CDR3 DNA sequence: TGCAGCGTGGGGACTAGCTCCTACGAGCAGTACTTC. Protein sequence: CSVGTSSYEQYF.

The chain is built from TRBV5-1 and TRBJ2-7; 15 bases fit TRBD2. Germline V gene sequence: CDR1 SGHRS, CDR2 YFSETQ. The CDR3 is 17 amino acids. The junction had 8 bases not matched to a gene; V was cut back by 3 bases and J by 4 bases. The CDR3 nucleotides are TGCGCCAGCAGCTCCGGACTAGCGGGAGGGGAGGGTTACGAGCAGTACTTC. Translated, it gives CASSSGLAGGEGYEQYF.

The chain combines TRBV29-1 with TRBJ2-7; the match to TRBD2 covers 9 bases. From germline, CDR1 is SQVTM and CDR2 ANQGSEA. V was pared by 4 bases and J by 3 bases, with 4 bases of the junction left unmatched. This CDR3 has 13 amino acids. The CDR3 sequence is CSVVSSGVYEQYF. The CDR3 DNA is TGCAGCGTTGTGTCTAGCGGGGTCTACGAGCAGTACTTC.

The V call is TRBV4-1, the J call TRBJ2-3; D is possibly TRBD2 (5 bases). Germline values: CDR1 MGHRA, CDR2 YSYEKL. Trimming removed 2 bases from V and 1 base from J, with 7 bases in between. The CDR3 length is 14 residues. CDR3 residues: CASSQTRGTDTQYF. The DNA for the CDR3 is TGCGCCAGCAGCCAAACTAGGGGCACAGATACGCAGTATTTT.

V usage is TRBV5-1 and J usage is TRBJ2-1; 9 bases match TRBD2. The CDR3 has 16 amino acids. Trimming cost V 2 bases and J 3 bases; bases outside gene matches: 6. Germline loops: CDR1 SGHRS, CDR2 YFSETQ. The chain's CDR3 is CASSFLAGVGYNEQFF. The CDR3 DNA sequence: TGCGCCAGCAGCTTCTTAGCGGGAGTAGGCTACAATGAGCAGTTCTTC.

This clone appeared once. V usage is TRBV28 and J usage is TRBJ2-3; D gene unclear. Looked up from germline, CDR1 is MDHEN and CDR2 is SYDVKM. V dropped 2 bases and J dropped 6 bases, with 18 bases sitting between them. The CDR3 extends over 16 amino acids. The CDR3 sequence is CASSLNRLRSVDTQYF. In DNA form, the CDR3 reads TGTGCCAGCAGTTTAAATCGACTCCGGAGCGTCGATACGCAGTATTTT.

V gene TRBV6-1 combines with J gene TRBJ2-3, with TRBD2 identical over 12 bases. The CDR3 spans 15 residues. V gave up 4 bases and J gave up 5 bases; unmatched junction bases: 4. Looked up from germline, CDR1 is MNHNS and CDR2 is SASEGT. CDR3 bases: TGTGCCAGCAGTGTGACTAGCGGGAGTGGAGATACGCAGTATTTT. This encodes CASSVTSGSGDTQYF.

The chain combines TRBV7-2 with TRBJ1-2, with D perhaps TRBD1 (5 bases). Germline CDR1 reads SGHTA; CDR2 reads FQGNSA. This CDR3 contains 13 residues. V was shortened by 4 bases and J by 5 bases, with 11 bases between the two germline ends. CDR3 nucleotide sequence: TGTGCCAGCAGCTACGGGCAGGGATATGGCTACACCTTC. It is translated as CASSYGQGYGYTF.

The CDR3 here is CASSRTVSTNYGYTF. The CDR3, as DNA: TGTGCCAGTAGCAGGACAGTGAGCACTAACTATGGCTACACCTTC. This sequence joins TRBV19 and TRBJ1-2, with D maybe TRBD1 (6 bases). The germline gives CDR1 LNHDA, CDR2 SQIVND (reference sequence). There are 15 residues in the CDR3. The germline V and J ends were trimmed by 6 bases and 0 bases, with 14 bases remaining between them. The full variable domain, in which reference TRBV19 and TRBJ1-2 provide the parts outside the CDR3, is DGGITQSPKYLFRKEGQNVTLSCEQNLNHDAMYWYRQDPGQGLRLIYYSQIVNDFQKGDIAEGYSVSREKKESFPLTVTSAQKNPTAFYLCASSRTVSTNYGYTFGSGTRLTVV.

V is TRBV9 and J is TRBJ2-7, with TRBD2 matching over 7 bases. The germline V gene has CDR1 SGDLS and CDR2 YYNGEE. V shed 5 bases, J shed 2 bases, and the junction held 13 bases outside the gene matches. The CDR3 length is 16 residues. For the CDR3, the DNA is TGTGCCAGCAGTCCGGGGGGAGGCCTTAACCCCTACGAGCAGTACTTC. Translation gives CASSPGGGLNPYEQYF.

The rearrangement joins TRBV5-4 to TRBJ1-1, with D uncertain. V lost 4 bases, J lost 6 bases, and 10 bases lay in between. This CDR3 has 12 amino acids. In germline, CDR1 is SGHNT, CDR2 YYREEE (reference sequence). The CDR3 sequence: CASSVLNSEAFF. Here the CDR3 DNA reads TGTGCCAGCAGCGTCCTTAACTCTGAAGCTTTCTTT. Together with reference TRBV5-4 and TRBJ1-1, the CDR3 gives the full variable domain: ETGVTQSPTHLIKTRGQQVTLRCSSQSGHNTVSWYQQALGQGPQFIFQYYREEENGRGNFPPRFSGLQFPNYSSELNVNALELDDSALYLCASSVLNSEAFFGQGTRLTVV.

The rearrangement uses TRBV4-1 and TRBJ2-3; D is undetermined. Germline-derived CDR1 and CDR2 are MGHRA and YSYEKL. This CDR3 is 14 amino acids long. V was cut by 1 base and J by 6 bases, with 11 bases left in between. CDR3 nucleotide sequence: TGCGCCAGCAGCCAAGTTAGTGTGTTGGATACGCAGTATTTT. Protein: CASSQVSVLDTQYF.

The gene calls are TRBV4-3 and TRBJ1-2; D possibly corresponds to TRBD1 (5 bases). This CDR3 is 15 amino acids long. The V end was cut by 0 bases, the J end by 1 base, with 9 bases between. Germline values: CDR1 LGHNA, CDR2 YSLEER. The CDR3 loop is CASSQDQGSNYGYTF. CDR3 coding DNA: TGCGCCAGCAGCCAAGACCAGGGAAGTAACTATGGCTACACCTTC.